The entry below describes one T cell receptor (beta chain). Its antigen is unknown. Clones were read by immunoSEQ multiplex PCR, and TCRdb kept only the in-frame ones, dropping some. The table lists roughly 100,000 clones, more than 85% of them singletons. In germline, CDR1 is MNHEY, CDR2 SMNVEV (reference sequence). V was clipped by 5 bases and J by 4 bases, with 16 bases between them. This CDR3 region has 15 residues. These data originate in a study of OX40 agonist ivuxolimab in advanced cancers. In the study overall: As their treatment, patients were administered ivuxolimab, an agonistic anti-OX40 (CD134) antibody. Study-wide results and caveats: At doses 0.1 to 3.0 mg/kg, CD4+ and CD8+ clones expanded.

The chain recombines TRBV27 with TRBJ2-3; tentative D call: TRBD1 (5 bases). The clonotype was recovered from an adult with an advanced solid tumor such as melanoma, head and neck, liver or kidney cancer. The source material was CD4+ or CD8+ T cells sorted from blood, sampled in a trial of the OX40 agonist ivuxolimab. This CDR3 reads CASSPPTGTADTQYF. CDR3 in DNA: TGTGCCAGCAGTCCCCCCACAGGTACGGCAGATACGCAGTATTTT.